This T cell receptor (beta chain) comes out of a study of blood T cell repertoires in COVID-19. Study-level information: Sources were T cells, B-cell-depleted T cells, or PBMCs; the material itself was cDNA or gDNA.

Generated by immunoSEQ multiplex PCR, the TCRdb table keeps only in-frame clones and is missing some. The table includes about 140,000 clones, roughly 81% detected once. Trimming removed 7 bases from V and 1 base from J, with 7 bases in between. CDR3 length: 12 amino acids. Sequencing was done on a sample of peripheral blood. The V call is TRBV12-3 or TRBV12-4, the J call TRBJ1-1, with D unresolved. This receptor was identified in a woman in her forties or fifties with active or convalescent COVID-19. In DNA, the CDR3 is TGTGCCAGCAAATACGGGAACACTGAAGCTTTCTTT. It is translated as CASKYGNTEAFF.